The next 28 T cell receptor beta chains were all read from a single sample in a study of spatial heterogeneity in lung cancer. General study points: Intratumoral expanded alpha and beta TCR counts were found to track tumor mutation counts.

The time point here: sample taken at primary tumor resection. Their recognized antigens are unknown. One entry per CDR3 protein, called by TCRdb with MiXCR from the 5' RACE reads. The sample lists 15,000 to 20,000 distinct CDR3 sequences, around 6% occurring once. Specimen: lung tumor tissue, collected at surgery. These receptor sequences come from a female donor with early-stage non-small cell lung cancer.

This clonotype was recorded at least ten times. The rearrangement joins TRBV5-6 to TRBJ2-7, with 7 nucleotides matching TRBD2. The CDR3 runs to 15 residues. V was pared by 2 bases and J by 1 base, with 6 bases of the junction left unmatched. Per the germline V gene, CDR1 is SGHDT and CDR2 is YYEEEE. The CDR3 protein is CASSFREAPSYEQYF. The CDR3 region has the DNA TGTGCCAGCAGCTTCCGGGAGGCCCCATCCTACGAGCAGTACTTC.

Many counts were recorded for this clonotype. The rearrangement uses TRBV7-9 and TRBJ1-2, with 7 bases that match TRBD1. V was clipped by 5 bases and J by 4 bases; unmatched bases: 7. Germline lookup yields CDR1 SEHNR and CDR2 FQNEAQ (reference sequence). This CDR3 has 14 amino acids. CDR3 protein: CASSPGGNLYGYTF. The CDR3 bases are TGTGCCAGCAGCCCAGGGGGGAACCTCTATGGCTACACCTTC. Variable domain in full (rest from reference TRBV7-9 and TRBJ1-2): DTGVSQNPRHKITKRGQNVTFRCDPISEHNRLYWYRQTLGQGPEFLTYFQNEAQLEKSRLLSDRFSAERPKGSFSTLEIQRTEQGDSAMYLCASSPGGNLYGYTFGSGTRLTVV.

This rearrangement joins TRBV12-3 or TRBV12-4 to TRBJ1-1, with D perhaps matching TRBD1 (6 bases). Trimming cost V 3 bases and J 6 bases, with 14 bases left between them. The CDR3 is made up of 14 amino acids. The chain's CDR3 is CASSLLQGISEAFF. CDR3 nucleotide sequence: TGTGCCAGCAGTTTGCTACAGGGTATCTCTGAAGCTTTCTTT.

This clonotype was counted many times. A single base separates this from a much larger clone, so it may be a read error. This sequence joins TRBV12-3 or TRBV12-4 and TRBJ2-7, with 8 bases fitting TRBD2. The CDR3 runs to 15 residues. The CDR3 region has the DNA TGTGTCAGCAGTTTAGGGTCGGGAGGGCCGTACGAGCAGTACTTC. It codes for CVSSLGSGGPYEQYF.

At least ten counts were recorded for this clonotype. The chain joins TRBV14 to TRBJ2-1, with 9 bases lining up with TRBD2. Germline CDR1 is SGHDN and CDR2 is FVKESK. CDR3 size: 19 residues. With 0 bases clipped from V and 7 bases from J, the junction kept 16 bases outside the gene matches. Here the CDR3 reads CASSQEFSRLAGRSNEQFF. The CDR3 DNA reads TGTGCCAGCAGCCAAGAATTCTCTCGGCTAGCGGGAAGAAGTAATGAGCAGTTCTTC.

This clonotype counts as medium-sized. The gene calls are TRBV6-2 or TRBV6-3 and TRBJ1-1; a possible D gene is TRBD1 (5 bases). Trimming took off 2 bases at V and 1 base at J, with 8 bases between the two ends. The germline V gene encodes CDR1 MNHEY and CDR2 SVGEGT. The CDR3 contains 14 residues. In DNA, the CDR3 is TGTGCCAGCAGTTACGACAGATCGAACACTGAAGCTTTCTTT. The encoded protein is CASSYDRSNTEAFF.

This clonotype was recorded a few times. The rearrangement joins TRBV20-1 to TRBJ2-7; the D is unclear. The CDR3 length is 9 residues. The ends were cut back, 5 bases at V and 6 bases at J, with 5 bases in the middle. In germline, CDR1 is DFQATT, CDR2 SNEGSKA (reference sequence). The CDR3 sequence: CSAEREQYF. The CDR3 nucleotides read TGCAGTGCTGAACGCGAGCAGTACTTC.

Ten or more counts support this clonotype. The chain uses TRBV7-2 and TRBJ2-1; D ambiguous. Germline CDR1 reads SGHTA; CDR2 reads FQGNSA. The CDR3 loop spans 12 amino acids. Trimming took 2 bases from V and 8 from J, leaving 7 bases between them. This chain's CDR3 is CASSLNSYEQFF. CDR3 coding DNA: TGTGCCAGCAGCTTAAACAGCTATGAGCAGTTCTTC.

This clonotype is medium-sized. CDR3 DNA sequence: TGCGCCAGCAGCTTGAAAGACACACAAGAGACCCAGTACTTC. This encodes CASSLKDTQETQYF. This chain connects TRBV5-1 to TRBJ2-5, with unresolved D. The germline V and J ends were trimmed by 1 base and 2 bases, with 9 bases remaining between them. The germline CDR1 and CDR2 sequences are SGHRS and YFSETQ. This CDR3 has 14 residues.

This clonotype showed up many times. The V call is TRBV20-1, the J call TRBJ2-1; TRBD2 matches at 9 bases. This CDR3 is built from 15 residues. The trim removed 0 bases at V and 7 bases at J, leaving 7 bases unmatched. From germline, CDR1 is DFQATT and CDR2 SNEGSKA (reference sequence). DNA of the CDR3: TGCAGTGCTAGAGATCCTCTAGCGGGAAAAAATGAGCAGTTCTTC. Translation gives CSARDPLAGKNEQFF.

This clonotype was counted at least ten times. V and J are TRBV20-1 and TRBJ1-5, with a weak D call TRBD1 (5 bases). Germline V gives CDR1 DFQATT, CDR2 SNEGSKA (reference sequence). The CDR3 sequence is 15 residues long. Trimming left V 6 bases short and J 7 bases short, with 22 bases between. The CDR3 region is CSALRSGRVGQPQHF. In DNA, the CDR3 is TGCAGTGCCCTAAGATCTGGCAGGGTCGGCCAGCCCCAGCATTTT.

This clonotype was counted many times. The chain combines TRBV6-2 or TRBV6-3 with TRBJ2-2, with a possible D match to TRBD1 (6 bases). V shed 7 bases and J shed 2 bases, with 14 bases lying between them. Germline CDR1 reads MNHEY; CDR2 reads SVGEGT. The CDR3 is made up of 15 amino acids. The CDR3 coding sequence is TGTGCCAGCATATCGACAGGAATAAACACCGGGGAGCTGTTTTTT. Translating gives CASISTGINTGELFF.

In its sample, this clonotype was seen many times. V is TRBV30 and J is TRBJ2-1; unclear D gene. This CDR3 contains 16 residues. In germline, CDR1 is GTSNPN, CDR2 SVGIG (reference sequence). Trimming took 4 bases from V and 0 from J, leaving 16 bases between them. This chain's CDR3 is CAWTPKGRSSYNEQFF. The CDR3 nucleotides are TGTGCCTGGACCCCAAAAGGCCGGAGCTCCTACAATGAGCAGTTCTTC.

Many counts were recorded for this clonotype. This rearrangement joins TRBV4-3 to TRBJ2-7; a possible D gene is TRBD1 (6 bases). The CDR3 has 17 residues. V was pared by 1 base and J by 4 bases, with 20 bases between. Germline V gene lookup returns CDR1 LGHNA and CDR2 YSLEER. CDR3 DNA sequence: TGCGCCAGCAGCCAAGTGTTTTTAGGAACAGGGCGTTACGAGCAGTACTTC. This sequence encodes CASSQVFLGTGRYEQYF.

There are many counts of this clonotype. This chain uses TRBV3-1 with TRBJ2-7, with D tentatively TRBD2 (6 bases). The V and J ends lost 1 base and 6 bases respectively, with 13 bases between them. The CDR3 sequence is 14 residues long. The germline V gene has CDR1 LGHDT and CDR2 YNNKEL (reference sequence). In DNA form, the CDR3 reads TGTGCCAGCAGCCAAGCCAGCGGGCCGGGCGAGCAGTACTTC. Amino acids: CASSQASGPGEQYF.

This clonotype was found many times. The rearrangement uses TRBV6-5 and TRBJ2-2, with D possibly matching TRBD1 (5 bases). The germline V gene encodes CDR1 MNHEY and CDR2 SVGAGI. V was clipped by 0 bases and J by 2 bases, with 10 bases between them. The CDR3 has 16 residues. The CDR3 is CASSYSPTANTGELFF. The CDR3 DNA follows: TGTGCCAGCAGTTACTCGCCGACAGCTAACACCGGGGAGCTGTTTTTT.

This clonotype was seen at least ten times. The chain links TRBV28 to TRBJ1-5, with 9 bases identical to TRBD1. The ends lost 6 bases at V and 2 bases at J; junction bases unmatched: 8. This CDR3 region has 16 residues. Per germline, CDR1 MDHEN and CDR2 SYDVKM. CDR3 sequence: CASSSPGQGRNQPQHF. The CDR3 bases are TGTGCCAGCAGCTCCCCGGGACAGGGACGCAATCAGCCCCAGCATTTT.

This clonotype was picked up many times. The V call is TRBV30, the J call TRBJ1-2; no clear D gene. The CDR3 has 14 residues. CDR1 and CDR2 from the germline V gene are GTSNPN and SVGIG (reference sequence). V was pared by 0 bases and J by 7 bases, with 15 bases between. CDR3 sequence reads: CAWSVPLLGFGYTF. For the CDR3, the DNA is TGTGCCTGGAGTGTACCATTGTTGGGATTTGGCTACACCTTC.

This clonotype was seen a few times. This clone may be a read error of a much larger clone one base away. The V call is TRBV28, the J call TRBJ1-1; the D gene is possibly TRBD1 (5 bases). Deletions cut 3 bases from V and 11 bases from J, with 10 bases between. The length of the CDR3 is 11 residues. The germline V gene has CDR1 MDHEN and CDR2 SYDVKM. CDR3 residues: CASSFTDIAFF. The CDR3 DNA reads TGTGCCAGCAGTTTCACGGACATTGCTTTCTTT.

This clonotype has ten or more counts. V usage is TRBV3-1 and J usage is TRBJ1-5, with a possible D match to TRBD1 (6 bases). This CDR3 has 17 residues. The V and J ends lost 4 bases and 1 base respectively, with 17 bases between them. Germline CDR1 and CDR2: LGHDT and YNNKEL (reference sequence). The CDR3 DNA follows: TGTGCCAGCAGCCCGGCGGGTTGGGGGCAGAGCAATCAGCCCCAGCATTTT. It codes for CASSPAGWGQSNQPQHF.

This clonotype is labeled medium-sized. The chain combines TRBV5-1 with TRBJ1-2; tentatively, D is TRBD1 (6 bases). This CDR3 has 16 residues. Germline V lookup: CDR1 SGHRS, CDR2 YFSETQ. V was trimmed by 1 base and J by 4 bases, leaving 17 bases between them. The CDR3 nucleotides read TGCGCCAGCAGCTTGCTGACTTTGGACAGCTCCTATGGCTACACCTTC. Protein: CASSLLTLDSSYGYTF.

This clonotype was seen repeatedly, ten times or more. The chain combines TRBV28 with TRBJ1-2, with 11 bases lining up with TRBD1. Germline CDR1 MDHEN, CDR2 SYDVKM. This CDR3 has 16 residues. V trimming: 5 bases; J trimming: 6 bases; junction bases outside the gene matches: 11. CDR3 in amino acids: CASSPHQGTGGHGYTF. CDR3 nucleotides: TGTGCCAGCAGTCCCCACCAAGGGACAGGGGGTCATGGCTACACCTTC.

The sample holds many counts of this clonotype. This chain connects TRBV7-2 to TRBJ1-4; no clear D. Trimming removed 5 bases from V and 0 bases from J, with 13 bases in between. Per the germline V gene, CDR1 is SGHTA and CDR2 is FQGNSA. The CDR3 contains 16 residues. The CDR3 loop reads CASSPGQHATNEKLFF. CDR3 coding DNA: TGTGCCAGCAGCCCTGGGCAACATGCAACTAATGAAAAACTGTTTTTT.

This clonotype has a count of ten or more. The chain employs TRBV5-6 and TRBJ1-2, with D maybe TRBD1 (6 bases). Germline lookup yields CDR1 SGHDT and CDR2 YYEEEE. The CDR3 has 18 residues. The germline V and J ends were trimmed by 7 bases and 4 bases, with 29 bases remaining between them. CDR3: CASSNPGHRPGGVYGYTF. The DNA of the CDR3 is TGTGCCAGCTCCAATCCGGGACACCGCCCTGGTGGAGTCTATGGCTACACCTTC.

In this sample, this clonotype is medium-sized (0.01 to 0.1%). The CDR3 spells CASNQGLEEQYF. The CDR3 nucleotides are TGTGCCAGCAACCAAGGGCTAGAGGAGCAGTACTTC. V and J are TRBV28 and TRBJ2-7, with D hard to call. The CDR3 runs to 12 residues. Deletions cut 7 bases from V and 7 bases from J, with 14 bases between. In germline, CDR1 is MDHEN, CDR2 SYDVKM.

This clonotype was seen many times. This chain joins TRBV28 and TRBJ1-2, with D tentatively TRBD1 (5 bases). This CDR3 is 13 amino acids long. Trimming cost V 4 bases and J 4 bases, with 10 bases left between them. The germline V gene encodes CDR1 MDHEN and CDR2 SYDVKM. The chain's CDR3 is CASSWGSGYGYTF. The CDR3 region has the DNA TGTGCCAGCAGTTGGGGGAGTGGCTATGGCTACACCTTC.

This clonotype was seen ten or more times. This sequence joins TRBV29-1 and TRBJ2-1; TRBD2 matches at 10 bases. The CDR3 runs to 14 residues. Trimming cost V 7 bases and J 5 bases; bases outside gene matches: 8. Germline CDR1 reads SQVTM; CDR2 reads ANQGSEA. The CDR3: CSGDTSGTNNEQFF. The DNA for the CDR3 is TGCAGCGGCGACACTAGCGGGACCAACAATGAGCAGTTCTTC.

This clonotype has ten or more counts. The CDR3 sequence: CASSLGVPLGTEAFF. For the CDR3, the DNA is TGCGCCAGCAGCTTGGGGGTCCCCTTGGGAACTGAAGCTTTCTTT. The rearrangement links TRBV5-1 to TRBJ1-1; D is uncertain. The CDR3 length is 15 residues. Per the germline V gene, CDR1 is SGHRS and CDR2 is YFSETQ. V lost 0 bases and J 5 bases, leaving 14 bases between the germline ends.